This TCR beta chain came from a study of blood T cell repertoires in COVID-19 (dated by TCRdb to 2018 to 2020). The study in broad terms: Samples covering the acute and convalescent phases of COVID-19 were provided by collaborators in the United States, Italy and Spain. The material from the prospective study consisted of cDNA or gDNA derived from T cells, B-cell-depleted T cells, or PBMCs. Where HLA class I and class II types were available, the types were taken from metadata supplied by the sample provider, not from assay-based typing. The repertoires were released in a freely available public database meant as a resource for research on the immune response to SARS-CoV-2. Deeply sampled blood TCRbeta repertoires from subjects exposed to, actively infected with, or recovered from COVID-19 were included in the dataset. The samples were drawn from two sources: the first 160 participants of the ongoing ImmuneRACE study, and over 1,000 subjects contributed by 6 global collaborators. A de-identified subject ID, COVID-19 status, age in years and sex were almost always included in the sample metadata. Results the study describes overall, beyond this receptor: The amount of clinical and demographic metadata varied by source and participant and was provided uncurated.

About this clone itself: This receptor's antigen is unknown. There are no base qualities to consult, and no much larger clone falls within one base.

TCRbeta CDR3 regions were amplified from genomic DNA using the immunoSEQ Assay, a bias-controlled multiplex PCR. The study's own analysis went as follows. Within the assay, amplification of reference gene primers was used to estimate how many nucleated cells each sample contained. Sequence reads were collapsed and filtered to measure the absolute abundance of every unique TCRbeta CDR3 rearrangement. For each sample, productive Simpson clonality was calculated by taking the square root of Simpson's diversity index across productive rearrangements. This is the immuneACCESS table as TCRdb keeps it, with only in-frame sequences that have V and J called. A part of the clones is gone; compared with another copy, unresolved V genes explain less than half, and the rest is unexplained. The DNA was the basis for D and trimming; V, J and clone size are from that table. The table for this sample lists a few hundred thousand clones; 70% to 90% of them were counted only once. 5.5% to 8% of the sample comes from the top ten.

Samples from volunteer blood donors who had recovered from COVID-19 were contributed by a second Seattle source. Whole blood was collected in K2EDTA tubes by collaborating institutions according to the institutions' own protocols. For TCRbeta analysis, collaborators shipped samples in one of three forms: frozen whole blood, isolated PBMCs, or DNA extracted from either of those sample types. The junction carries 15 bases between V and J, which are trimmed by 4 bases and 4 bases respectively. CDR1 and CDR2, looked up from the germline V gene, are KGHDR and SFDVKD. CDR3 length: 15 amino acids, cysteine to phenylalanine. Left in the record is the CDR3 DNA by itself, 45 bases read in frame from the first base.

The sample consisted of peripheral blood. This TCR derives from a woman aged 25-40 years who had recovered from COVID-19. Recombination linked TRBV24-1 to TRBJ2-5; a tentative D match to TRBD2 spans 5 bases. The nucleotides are TGTGCCACCAGTGACCCCCGGGGTCCGGGAGAGACCCAGTACTTC. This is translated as CATSDPRGPGETQYF.